Reported below is one T cell receptor (beta chain). Its antigen remains unidentified. This record belongs to a study of T cells after posttransplantation cyclophosphamide. Study outcomes and limitations: TRB overlap between skin or GI tissue T cells and blood was limited. Recipient CMV seropositivity and CMV reactivation strongly tracked TRB clonality. Later blood repertoires were often dominated by clones from the donor CD8+ memory compartment.

Clones were read by immunoSEQ multiplex PCR, and TCRdb kept only the in-frame ones, dropping some. This repertoire lists about 36,000 clones without singletons; 0.95% to 1.5% sits in the top ten. The V end lost 4 bases, the J end lost 8 bases, and 12 bases lay between the germline ends. Looked up from germline, CDR1 is MGHRA and CDR2 is YSYEKL. This CDR3 has 13 amino acids. The rearrangement links TRBV4-1 to TRBJ2-1; D might be TRBD2 (5 bases). The sample consisted of PBMCs. The receptor comes from a girl aged 10-17 years in good health, CMV-negative, and a related stem cell transplant donor. CDR3 amino acids: CASSPEYSDEQFF. The CDR3 DNA reads as TGCGCCAGCAGCCCCGAGTATAGCGATGAGCAGTTCTTC.